A selection of T cell receptor beta chains follows, all from one sample in a study of cytomegalovirus exposure and HLA in healthy donors. The assay was immunoSEQ multiplex PCR, and TCRdb's table has in-frame clones only and misses some. The sample holds over 110,000 clones, about 80% seen once. Input material: PBMCs. The receptors shown here come from a woman between 40 and 50 years old in good health and CMV-seropositive. Each CDR3 is given with its conserved first and last residue. D genes are given only for firm matches. Size is omitted from some rows. Given values are once, few, many or a class for expanded clones.

j_call clone_size v_call d_call cdr3_nt cdr3_aa
TRBJ2-1 . TRBV6-6 . TGTGCCAGCTCCTCCCCGCTAGGTACTGAGCAGTTCTTC CASSSPLGTEQFF
TRBJ2-7 . TRBV7-8 . TGTGCCAGCAGCCCTAGACGGAGCGAGCAGTACTTC CASSPRRSEQYF
TRBJ1-2 few TRBV5-6 . TGTGCCAGCAGCTTGGTGTTACAGGGCTGTGGCTACACCTTC CASSLVLQGCGYTF
TRBJ2-7 few TRBV9 TRBD2 TGTGCCAGCAGCGTAGGTATTAGCGGGATAGAGCAGTACTTC CASSVGISGIEQYF
TRBJ2-7 . TRBV11-3 TRBD1 TGTGCCAGCAGCTTTGGAGGGACAGGATCGTACGAGCAGTACTTC CASSFGGTGSYEQYF
TRBJ2-3 few TRBV6-5 . TGTGCCAGCAGTTATTCCTCCGGGGGATCATATACGCAGTATTTT CASSYSSGGSYTQYF
TRBJ2-7 . TRBV6-1 TRBD1 TGTGCCAGCAGTCCGACAGGGGACGAGCAGTACTTC CASSPTGDEQYF
TRBJ2-7 . TRBV5-6 . TGTGCCAGCAGACCCAGGGGGGAAGGCTACGAGCAGTACTTC CASRPRGEGYEQYF
TRBJ2-1 . TRBV2 . TGTGCGGGGGGTTTGGGCTACAATGAGCAGTTCTTC CAGGLGYNEQFF
TRBJ2-7 . TRBV7-2 TRBD2 TGTGCCAGCTTCGATGCGGGAGGGCCTAATGAGCAGTACTTC CASFDAGGPNEQYF
TRBJ2-5 . TRBV7-9 TRBD2 TGTGCCAGCAGTATGAGCGGGAGAGAGACCCAGTACTTC CASSMSGRETQYF
TRBJ2-5 . TRBV15 . TGTGCCACCAGCAGAGTACCGGCAGGGGAGACCCAGTACTTC CATSRVPAGETQYF
TRBJ1-1 few TRBV4-1 . TGCGCCAGCAGCCAAGAAGACGGGGTGGGAGGTGAAGCTTTCTTT CASSQEDGVGGEAFF
TRBJ2-3 . TRBV11-3 . TGTGCCAGCAGCTTACGGGGGAGCACAGATACGCAGTATTTT CASSLRGSTDTQYF
TRBJ1-5 . TRBV5-1 . TGCGCCAGCAGCTTGGGAGGCGAATCTCGGGAGCCCCAGCATTTT CASSLGGESREPQHF
TRBJ2-7 . TRBV5-6 . TGTGCCAGCAGCCCCCGACAGAGAACCTACGAGCAGTACTTC CASSPRQRTYEQYF
TRBJ2-1 . TRBV7-2 . TGTGCCAGCAGCTTGACACTCGCAGAGCAGTTCTTC CASSLTLAEQFF
TRBJ2-1 few TRBV18 TRBD1 TGTGCCAGCTCACCAGCGACAGGGGACCTCTACAATGAGCAGTTCTTC CASSPATGDLYNEQFF
TRBJ1-2 many TRBV7-9 TRBD1 TGTGCCAGCAGCCCACAGGGGGCGCATCACTATGGCTACACCTTC CASSPQGAHHYGYTF
TRBJ2-7 . TRBV11-2 . TGTGCCAGCAGCTTTCAGACTGACTCCTACGAGCAGTACTTC CASSFQTDSYEQYF
TRBJ2-2 . TRBV6-6 TRBD1 TGTGCCAGCCTACAGGGGGCCGGCGGGGAGCTGTTTTTT CASLQGAGGELFF
TRBJ1-5 . TRBV28 TRBD1 TGTGCCAGCACCGGGACAGCTTCTATCATTGGGCATTTT CASTGTASIIGHF
TRBJ1-5 . TRBV19 . TGTGCCAGTAGTGTAGACGAGAGCAATCAGCCCCAGCATTTT CASSVDESNQPQHF
TRBJ2-7 . TRBV11-2 TRBD2 TGTGCCAGCAGCTTTACTAGCGTGCACGAGCAGTACTTC CASSFTSVHEQYF
TRBJ2-1 . TRBV5-1 . TGCGCCAGCAGCTCACAGGGCCATGAGCAGTTCTTC CASSSQGHEQFF
TRBJ2-2 . TRBV19 TRBD2 TGTGCCAGTAGTATTGTGGCGGGAGTTACCGGGGAGCTGTTTTTT CASSIVAGVTGELFF
TRBJ2-7 . TRBV2 TRBD2 TGTGCCAGCAGGGTAAGCGGGATCTTCTACGAGCAGTACTTC CASRVSGIFYEQYF
TRBJ1-1 . TRBV6-5 TRBD1 TGTGCCAGCAGTAGGACAGGGTCGAACACTGAAGCTTTCTTT CASSRTGSNTEAFF
TRBJ1-5 . TRBV19 TRBD1 TGTGCCAGTAGTATTGGAGACAGGGTCAATCAGCCCCAGCATTTT CASSIGDRVNQPQHF
TRBJ2-1 many TRBV7-9 . TGTGCCAGCAGCTTAGGAGTCGGACTGAGCTCCTACAATGAGCAGTTCTTC CASSLGVGLSSYNEQFF
TRBJ2-3 . TRBV6-6 . TGTGCCAGCCTTAGAGGCGACCGCACAGATACGCAGTATTTT CASLRGDRTDTQYF
TRBJ1-5 . TRBV10-3 TRBD1 TGTGCCACATCAGGGGGCCATTATAGCAATCAGCCCCAGCATTTT CATSGGHYSNQPQHF
TRBJ2-6 once TRBV5-1 TRBD1 TGCGCCAGCGGGACAGGGGCCTCTGGGGCCAACGTCCTGACTTTC CASGTGASGANVLTF
TRBJ2-7 . TRBV28 TRBD2 TGTGCCAGCAGTCACGCTAGCGGGAGCCCTTACGAGCAGTACTTC CASSHASGSPYEQYF
TRBJ2-5 . TRBV6-5 . TGTGCCAGCAGGGCACCTTCGTCAGAGACCCAGTACTTC CASRAPSSETQYF
TRBJ2-3 . TRBV10-3 . TGTGCCATCAGTGGGACTACCTTCACAGATACGCAGTATTTT CAISGTTFTDTQYF
TRBJ2-7 . TRBV2 TRBD1 TGTGCCAGCAGGAGGGACAGGGGGGACGACGAGCAGTACTTC CASRRDRGDDEQYF
TRBJ1-4 . TRBV19 . TGTGCCAGTAGGAGAATGTCGGGTGCCACGGAAAAACTGTTTTTT CASRRMSGATEKLFF
TRBJ2-1 . TRBV19 TRBD1 TGTGCCAGTAGTATCTCAGACAGGGGCTACAATGAGCAGTTCTTC CASSISDRGYNEQFF
TRBJ2-4 . TRBV7-9 TRBD1 TGTGCCAGCAGCCTGGGACAGACCCTAGCCAAAAACATTCAGTACTTC CASSLGQTLAKNIQYF
TRBJ1-4 . TRBV7-9 . TGTGCCAGCAGCTTAGGATGGGGAGGGAGTAATGAAAAACTGTTTTTT CASSLGWGGSNEKLFF
TRBJ2-1 . TRBV7-8 TRBD2 TGTGCCAGCAGCTGGGGGGGGACTAGCGGGCAGTTCTTC CASSWGGTSGQFF
TRBJ2-1 . TRBV4-1 . TGCGCCAGCAGCCTCACGGACTCATTTAATGAGCAGTTCTTC CASSLTDSFNEQFF
TRBJ2-1 . TRBV5-1 TRBD1 TGCGCCAGCAGCGTAGGGACAGTGATAGGTGAGCAGTTCTTC CASSVGTVIGEQFF
TRBJ2-1 . TRBV28 . TGTGCCAGCAGTTTCGGAGTTAGGGGGAGGGCCGGAATAAACAATGAGCAGTTCTTC CASSFGVRGRAGINNEQFF
TRBJ2-2 . TRBV7-9 . TGTGCCAGCAGCTTTCGCAGAACCACGAACACCGGGGAGCTGTTTTTT CASSFRRTTNTGELFF
TRBJ2-5 . TRBV5-8 TRBD1 TGTGCCAGCAGCCCCAGGGGGCGGGAGACCCAGTACTTC CASSPRGRETQYF
TRBJ2-7 . TRBV6-5 . TGTGCCAGCAGTCTCCAGACAGGCGGAGCCTACGAGCAGTACTTC CASSLQTGGAYEQYF
TRBJ1-1 . TRBV4-2 . TGTGCCAGCAGCCAAGACGGCAGAGGAGAGAACACTGAAGCTTTCTTT CASSQDGRGENTEAFF
TRBJ2-7 once TRBV28 . TGTGCCAGCAGCTCCGGGATGGCCTACTTC CASSSGMAYF
TRBJ2-3 . TRBV6-5 . TGTGCCAGCAGACGTAATCCGACTTTGGCAGATACGCAGTATTTT CASRRNPTLADTQYF